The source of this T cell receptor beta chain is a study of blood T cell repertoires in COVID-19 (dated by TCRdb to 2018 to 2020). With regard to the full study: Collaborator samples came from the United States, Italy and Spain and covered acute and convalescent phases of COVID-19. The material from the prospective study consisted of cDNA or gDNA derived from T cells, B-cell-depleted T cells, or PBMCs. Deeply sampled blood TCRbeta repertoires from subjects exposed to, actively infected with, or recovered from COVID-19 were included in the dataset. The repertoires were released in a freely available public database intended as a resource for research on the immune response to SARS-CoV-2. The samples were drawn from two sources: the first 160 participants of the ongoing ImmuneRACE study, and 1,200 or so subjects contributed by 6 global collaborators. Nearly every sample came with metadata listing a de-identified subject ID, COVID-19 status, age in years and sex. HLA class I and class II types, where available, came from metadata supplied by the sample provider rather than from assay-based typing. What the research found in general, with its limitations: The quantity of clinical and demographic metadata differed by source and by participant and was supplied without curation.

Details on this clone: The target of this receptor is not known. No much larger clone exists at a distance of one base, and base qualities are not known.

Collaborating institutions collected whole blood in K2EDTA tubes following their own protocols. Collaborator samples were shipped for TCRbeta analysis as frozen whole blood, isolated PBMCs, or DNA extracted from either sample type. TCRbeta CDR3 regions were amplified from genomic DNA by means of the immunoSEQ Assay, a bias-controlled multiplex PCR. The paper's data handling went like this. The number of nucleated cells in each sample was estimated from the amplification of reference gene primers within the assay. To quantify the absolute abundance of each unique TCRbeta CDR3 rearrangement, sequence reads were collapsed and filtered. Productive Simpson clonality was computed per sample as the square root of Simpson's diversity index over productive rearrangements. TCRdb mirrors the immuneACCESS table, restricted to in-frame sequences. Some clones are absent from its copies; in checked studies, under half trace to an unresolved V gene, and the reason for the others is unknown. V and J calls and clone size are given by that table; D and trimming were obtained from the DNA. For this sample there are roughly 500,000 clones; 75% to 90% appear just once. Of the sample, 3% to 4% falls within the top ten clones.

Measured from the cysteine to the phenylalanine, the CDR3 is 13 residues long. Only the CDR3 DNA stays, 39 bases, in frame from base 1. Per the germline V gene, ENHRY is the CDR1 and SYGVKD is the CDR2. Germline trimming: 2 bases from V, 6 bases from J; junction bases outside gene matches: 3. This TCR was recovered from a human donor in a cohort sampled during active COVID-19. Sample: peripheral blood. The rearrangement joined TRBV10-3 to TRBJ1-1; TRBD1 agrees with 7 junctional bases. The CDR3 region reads CAISERQGPEAFF. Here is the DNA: TGTGCCATCAGTGAGAGACAGGGACCTGAAGCTTTCTTT.